This T cell receptor (beta chain) was sequenced for a study of Ad26.COV2.S vaccination and SARS-CoV-2 variants. As to this clone: Its matching antigen is unknown.

Sequencing used immunoSEQ multiplex PCR; TCRdb keeps in-frame clones, though not all of them. The sample comprises over 90,000 clones, around 81% of which are singletons, and around 16% rests with the top ten. Study observations and caveats: Vaccine recipients and placebo recipients showed similar non-spike TCR breadth. TCR breadth and depth analyses may have underestimated total T cell responses.

Sequenced material: peripheral blood, taken after recovery from COVID-19. The TCR sequence derives from a human donor who had recovered from COVID-19.

The CDR3 DNA is TGTGCCAGCAGCGTAACTTCTAGCGGGGGCCGAAACAATGAGCAGTTCTTC. Translating it yields CASSVTSSGGRNNEQFF. The gene calls are TRBV9 and TRBJ2-1; 10 bases align to TRBD2. Germline V gives CDR1 SGDLS, CDR2 YYNGEE. Germline trimming cut 1 base from V and 5 bases from J; bases unmatched to any gene: 9. This CDR3 is built from 17 residues.